This TCR beta chain was recorded in a study of Graves' ophthalmopathy and Graves' hyperthyroidism. The study amplified TCR beta CDR3 regions using RNA transcripts. The first round was an RT-PCR with HTBI primers, and the second round was a multiplex PCR. TCRdb itself ran the multiplex PCR reads through MiXCR, one entry per CDR3 protein. The profile covers 150,000 or so distinct CDR3 sequences, with approximately 38% appearing a single time and roughly 5.8% taken by the ten largest. The CDR3 consists of 14 residues. Germline CDR1 reads SGHVS; CDR2 reads FQNEAQ. Trimming cost V 7 bases and J 2 bases, with 14 bases left between them.

Sequenced sample: peripheral blood. The TCR was taken from a woman in her thirties or forties with Graves' ophthalmopathy. This chain connects TRBV7-8 to TRBJ2-5, with D possibly matching TRBD2 (6 bases). The CDR3 DNA follows: TGTGCCAGCACCCCGACGACTAGACAAGAGACCCAGTACTTC. This gives the protein CASTPTTRQETQYF.